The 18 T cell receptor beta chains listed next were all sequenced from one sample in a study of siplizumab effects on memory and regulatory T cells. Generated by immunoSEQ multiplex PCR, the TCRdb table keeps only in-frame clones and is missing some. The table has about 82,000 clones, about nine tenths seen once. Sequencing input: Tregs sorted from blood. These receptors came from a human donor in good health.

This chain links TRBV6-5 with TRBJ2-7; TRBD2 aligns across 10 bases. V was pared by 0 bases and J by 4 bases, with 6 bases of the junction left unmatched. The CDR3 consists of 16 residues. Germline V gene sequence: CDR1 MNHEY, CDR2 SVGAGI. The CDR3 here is CASSYSSAGLAYEQYF. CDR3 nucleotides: TGTGCCAGCAGTTACTCGAGTGCGGGACTAGCGTACGAGCAGTACTTC.

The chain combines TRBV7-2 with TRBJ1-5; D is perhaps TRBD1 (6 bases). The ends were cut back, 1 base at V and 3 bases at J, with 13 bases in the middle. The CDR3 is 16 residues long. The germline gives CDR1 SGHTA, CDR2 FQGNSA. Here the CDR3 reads CASSLDYRAINQPQHF. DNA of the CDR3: TGTGCCAGCAGCTTAGATTACAGGGCAATCAATCAGCCCCAGCATTTT. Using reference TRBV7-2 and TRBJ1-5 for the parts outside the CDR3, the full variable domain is GAGVSQSPSNKVTEKGKDVELRCDPISGHTALYWYRQSLGQGLEFLIYFQGNSAPDKSGLPSDRFSAERTGGSVSTLTIQRTQQEDSAVYLCASSLDYRAINQPQHFGDGTRLSIL.

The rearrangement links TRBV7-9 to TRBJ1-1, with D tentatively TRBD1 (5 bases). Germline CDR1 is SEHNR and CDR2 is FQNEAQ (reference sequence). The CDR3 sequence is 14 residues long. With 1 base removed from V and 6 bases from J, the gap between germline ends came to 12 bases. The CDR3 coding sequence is TGTGCCAGCAGCTTAGACTTCGGGACCCCTGAAGCTTTCTTT. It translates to CASSLDFGTPEAFF.

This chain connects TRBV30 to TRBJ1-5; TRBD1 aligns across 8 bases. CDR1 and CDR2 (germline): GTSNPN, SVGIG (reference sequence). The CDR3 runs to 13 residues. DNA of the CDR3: TGTGCTTCAGACAGGGGCATGGGACAGCCCCAGCATTTT. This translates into CASDRGMGQPQHF.

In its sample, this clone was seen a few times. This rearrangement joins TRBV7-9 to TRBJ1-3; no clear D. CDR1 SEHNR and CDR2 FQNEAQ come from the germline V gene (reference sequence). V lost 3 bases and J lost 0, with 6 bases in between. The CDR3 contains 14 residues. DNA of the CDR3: TGTGCCAGCAGCTTGTCGGCCTCTGGAAACACCATATATTTT. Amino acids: CASSLSASGNTIYF.

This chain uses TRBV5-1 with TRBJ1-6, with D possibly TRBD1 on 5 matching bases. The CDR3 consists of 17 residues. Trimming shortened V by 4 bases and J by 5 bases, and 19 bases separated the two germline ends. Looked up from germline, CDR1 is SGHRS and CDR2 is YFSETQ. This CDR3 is CASSLGPPGLNNSPLHF. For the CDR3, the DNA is TGCGCCAGCAGCCTGGGGCCTCCGGGTCTAAATAATTCACCCCTCCACTTT.

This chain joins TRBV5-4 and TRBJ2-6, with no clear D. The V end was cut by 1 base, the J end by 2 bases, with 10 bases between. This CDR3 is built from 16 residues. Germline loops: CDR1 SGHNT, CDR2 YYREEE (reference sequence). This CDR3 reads CASSLIPSPGANVLTF. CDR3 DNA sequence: TGTGCCAGCAGCTTGATCCCCTCTCCTGGGGCCAACGTCCTGACTTTC. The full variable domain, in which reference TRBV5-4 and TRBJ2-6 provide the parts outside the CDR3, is ETGVTQSPTHLIKTRGQQVTLRCSSQSGHNTVSWYQQALGQGPQFIFQYYREEENGRGNFPPRFSGLQFPNYSSELNVNALELDDSALYLCASSLIPSPGANVLTFGAGSRLTVL.

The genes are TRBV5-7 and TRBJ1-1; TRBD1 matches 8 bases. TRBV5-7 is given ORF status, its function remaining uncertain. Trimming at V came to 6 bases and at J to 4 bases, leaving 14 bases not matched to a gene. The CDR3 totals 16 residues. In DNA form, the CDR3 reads TGTGCCAGCAAACTAGGACAGGGCAATTTATGCACTGAAGCTTTCTTT. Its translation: CASKLGQGNLCTEAFF.

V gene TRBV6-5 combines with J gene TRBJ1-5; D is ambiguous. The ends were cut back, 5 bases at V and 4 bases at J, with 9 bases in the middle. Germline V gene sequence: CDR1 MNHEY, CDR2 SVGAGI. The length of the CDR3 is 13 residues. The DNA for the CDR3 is TGTGCCAGCAGTCCCGGGGTTAATCAGCCCCAGCATTTT. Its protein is CASSPGVNQPQHF.

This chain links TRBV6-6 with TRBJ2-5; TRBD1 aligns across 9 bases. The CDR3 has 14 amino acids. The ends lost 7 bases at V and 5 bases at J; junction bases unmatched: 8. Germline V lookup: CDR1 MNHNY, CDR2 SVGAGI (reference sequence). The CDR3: CASNKGTGPETQYF. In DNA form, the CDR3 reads TGTGCCAGCAACAAGGGGACAGGGCCGGAGACCCAGTACTTC.

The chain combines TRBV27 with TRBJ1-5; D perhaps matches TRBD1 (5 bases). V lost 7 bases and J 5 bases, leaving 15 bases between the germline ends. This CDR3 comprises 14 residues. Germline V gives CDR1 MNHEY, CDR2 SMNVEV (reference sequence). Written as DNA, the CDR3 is TGTGCCAGCAAGCTCCTAGGGGCAGATCAGCCCCAGCATTTT. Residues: CASKLLGADQPQHF.

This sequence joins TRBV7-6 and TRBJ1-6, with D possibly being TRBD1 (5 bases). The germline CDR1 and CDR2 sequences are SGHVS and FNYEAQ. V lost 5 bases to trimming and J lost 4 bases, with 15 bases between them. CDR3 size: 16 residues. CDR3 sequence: CASSALGRLYNSPLHF. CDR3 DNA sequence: TGTGCCAGCAGCGCCCTGGGACGGTTGTATAATTCACCCCTCCACTTT. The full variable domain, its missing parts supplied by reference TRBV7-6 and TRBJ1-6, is GAGVSQSPRYKVTKRGQDVALRCDPISGHVSLYWYRQALGQGPEFLTYFNYEAQQDKSGLPNDRFSAERPEGSISTLTIQRTEQRDSAMYRCASSALGRLYNSPLHFGNGTRLTVT.

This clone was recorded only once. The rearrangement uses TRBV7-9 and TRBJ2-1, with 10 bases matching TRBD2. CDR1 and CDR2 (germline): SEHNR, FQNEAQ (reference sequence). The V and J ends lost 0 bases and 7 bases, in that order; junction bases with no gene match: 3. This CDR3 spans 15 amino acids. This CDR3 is CASSLASGGKNEQFF. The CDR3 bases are TGTGCCAGCAGCTTAGCTAGCGGGGGGAAGAATGAGCAGTTCTTC.

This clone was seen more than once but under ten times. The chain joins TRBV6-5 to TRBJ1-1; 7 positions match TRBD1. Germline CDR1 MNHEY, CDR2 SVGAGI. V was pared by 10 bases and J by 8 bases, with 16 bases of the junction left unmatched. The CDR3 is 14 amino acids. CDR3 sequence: CATYSGTALSEAFF. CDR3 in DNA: TGTGCCACCTACTCCGGGACAGCTCTCTCCGAAGCTTTCTTT.

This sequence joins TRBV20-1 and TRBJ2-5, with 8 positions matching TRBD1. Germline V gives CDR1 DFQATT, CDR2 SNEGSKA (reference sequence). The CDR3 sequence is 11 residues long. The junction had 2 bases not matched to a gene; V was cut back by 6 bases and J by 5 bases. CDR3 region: CSARTGETQYF. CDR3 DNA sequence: TGCAGTGCCAGGACAGGGGAGACCCAGTACTTC.

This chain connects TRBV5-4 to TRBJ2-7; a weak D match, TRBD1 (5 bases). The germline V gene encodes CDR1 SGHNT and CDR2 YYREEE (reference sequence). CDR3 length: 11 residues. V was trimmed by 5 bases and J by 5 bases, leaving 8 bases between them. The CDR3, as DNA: TGTGCCAGCAGGGGGCCTAACGAGCAGTACTTC. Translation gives CASRGPNEQYF.

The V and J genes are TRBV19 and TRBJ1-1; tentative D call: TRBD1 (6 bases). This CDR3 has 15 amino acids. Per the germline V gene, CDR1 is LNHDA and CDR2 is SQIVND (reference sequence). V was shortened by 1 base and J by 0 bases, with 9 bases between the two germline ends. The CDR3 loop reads CASSIGRQVNTEAFF. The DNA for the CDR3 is TGTGCCAGTAGTATAGGTCGACAGGTGAACACTGAAGCTTTCTTT.

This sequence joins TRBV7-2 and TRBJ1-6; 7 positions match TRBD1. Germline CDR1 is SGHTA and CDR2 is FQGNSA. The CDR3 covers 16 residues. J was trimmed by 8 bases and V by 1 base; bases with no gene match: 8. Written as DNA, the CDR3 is TGTGCCAGCAGCTTAGTTTCGGGACAGCCGCATTCACCCCTCCACTTT. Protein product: CASSLVSGQPHSPLHF.